This T cell receptor beta chain was identified during a study of PD-L1 blockade in urothelial cancer. Study-wide context: Patients had been given 0 to 3 earlier chemotherapy regimens. Blood samples had a median of 141,255 T cells.

Trimming stripped 5 bases from V and 2 bases from J, with 13 bases between. The germline V gene encodes CDR1 MNHEY and CDR2 SMNVEV (reference sequence). CDR3 length: 14 residues. The method was immunoSEQ multiplex PCR; TCRdb's version includes in-frame clones alone and lacks a portion of them. The sample lists some 80,000 clones; approximately 80% were seen once. This sample's time point: pretreatment peripheral blood. This chain uses TRBV27 with TRBJ2-7, with a possible D match to TRBD1 (6 bases). Material: PBMCs, obtained around atezolizumab (anti-PD-L1) treatment. The TCR originated in a man aged 40-49 years with urothelial cancer. The CDR3 sequence: CASSRTVGTYEQYF. The CDR3 nucleotides are TGTGCCAGCAGTAGGACAGTGGGGACCTACGAGCAGTACTTC.